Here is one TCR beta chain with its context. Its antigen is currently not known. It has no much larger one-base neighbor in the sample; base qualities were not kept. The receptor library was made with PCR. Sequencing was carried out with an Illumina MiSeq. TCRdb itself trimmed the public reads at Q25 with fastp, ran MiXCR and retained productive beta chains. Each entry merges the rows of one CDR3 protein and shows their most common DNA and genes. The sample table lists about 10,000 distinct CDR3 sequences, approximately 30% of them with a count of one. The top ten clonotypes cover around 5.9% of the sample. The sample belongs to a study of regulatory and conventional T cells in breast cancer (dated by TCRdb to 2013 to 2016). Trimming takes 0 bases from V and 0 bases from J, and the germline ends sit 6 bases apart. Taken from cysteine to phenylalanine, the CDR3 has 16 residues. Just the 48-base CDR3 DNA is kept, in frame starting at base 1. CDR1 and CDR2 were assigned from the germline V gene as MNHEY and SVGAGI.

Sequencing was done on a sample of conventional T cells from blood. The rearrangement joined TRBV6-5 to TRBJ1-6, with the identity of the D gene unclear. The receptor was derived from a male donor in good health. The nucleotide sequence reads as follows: TGTGCCAGCAGTTACTCCCAGAGCTCCTATAATTCACCCCTCCACTTT. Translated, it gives CASSYSQSSYNSPLHF.